The 24 T cell receptor beta chains below come from one sample, sequenced in a study of cytomegalovirus exposure and HLA in healthy donors. A multiplex PCR was run with 60 Vbeta primers and 13 Jbeta primers. Sequencing was performed with immunoSEQ multiplex PCR; in TCRdb, only in-frame clones are kept and a portion is missing. Among approximately 130,000 clones listed, around 83% were seen once. Material: PBMCs. These TCRs come from a woman in her forties or fifties in good health and CMV-seropositive.

This chain uses TRBV6-6 with TRBJ1-2, with D uncertain. CDR1 MNHNY and CDR2 SVGAGI come from the germline V gene (reference sequence). V was cut by 2 bases and J by 7 bases, with 8 bases left in between. The CDR3 has 12 residues. This chain's CDR3 is CASSYVEGGYTF. The CDR3 nucleotides read TGTGCCAGCAGTTACGTAGAGGGTGGCTACACCTTC.

V usage is TRBV7-9 and J usage is TRBJ2-3; D is possibly TRBD2 (5 bases). Germline CDR1 reads SEHNR; CDR2 reads FQNEAQ (reference sequence). The ends were cut back, 2 bases at V and 0 bases at J, with 6 bases in the middle. The CDR3 sequence is 14 residues long. The CDR3 spells CASSLRTSTDTQYF. The DNA of the CDR3 is TGTGCCAGCAGCTTAAGGACTAGCACAGATACGCAGTATTTT.

CDR3 region: CASSPWTGAGDTQYF. For the CDR3, the DNA is TGTGCCAGCAGCCCCTGGACAGGGGCGGGAGATACGCAGTATTTT. The rearrangement joins TRBV7-8 to TRBJ2-3; 9 bases line up with TRBD1. Trimming cost V 5 bases and J 5 bases; bases outside gene matches: 8. Germline assignment: CDR1 SGHVS and CDR2 FQNEAQ. The CDR3 totals 15 residues. The whole variable domain, filled in from reference TRBV7-8 and TRBJ2-3, reads GAGVSQSPRYKVAKRGQDVALRCDPISGHVSLFWYQQALGQGPEFLTYFQNEAQLDKSGLPSDRFFAERPEGSVSTLKIQRTQQEDSAVYLCASSPWTGAGDTQYFGPGTRLTVL.

The chain joins TRBV29-1 to TRBJ2-1; D not resolved. Trimming cost V 7 bases and J 0 bases, with 10 bases left between them. CDR3 length: 13 residues. Germline CDR1 and CDR2: SQVTM and ANQGSEA. CDR3 region: CSADSSSYNEQFF. The CDR3 bases are TGCAGCGCTGACTCGAGCTCCTACAATGAGCAGTTCTTC.

The chain uses TRBV27 and TRBJ2-3; D is unresolved. Trimming took off 3 bases at V and 0 bases at J, with 10 bases between the two ends. Per germline, CDR1 MNHEY and CDR2 SMNVEV (reference sequence). The CDR3 is 15 amino acids. The chain's CDR3 is CASSFYRPSTDTQYF. CDR3 bases: TGTGCCAGCAGTTTCTACAGACCCAGCACAGATACGCAGTATTTT.

There are a few counts of this clone. The chain combines TRBV29-1 with TRBJ1-2; TRBD1 aligns across 7 bases. The CDR3 loop spans 13 amino acids. Germline CDR1 is SQVTM and CDR2 is ANQGSEA. The ends lost 7 bases at V and 2 bases at J; junction bases unmatched: 7. CDR3 sequence: CSGLTGPNYGYTF. DNA of the CDR3: TGCAGCGGCCTGACAGGGCCGAACTATGGCTACACCTTC.

The V and J genes are TRBV6-6 and TRBJ2-1, with 10 bases identical to TRBD2. With 7 bases clipped from V and 4 bases from J, the junction kept 4 bases outside the gene matches. There are 14 residues in the CDR3. Looked up from germline, CDR1 is MNHNY and CDR2 is SVGAGI (reference sequence). The CDR3 DNA sequence: TGTGCCAGCACCGAAGCGGGGGGGTACAATGAGCAGTTCTTC. Its protein product is CASTEAGGYNEQFF.

This clone came up a few times. V and J are TRBV9 and TRBJ2-5; D remains ambiguous. CDR3 length: 16 residues. Germline V gives CDR1 SGDLS, CDR2 YYNGEE. V lost 0 bases and J lost 2, with 14 bases in between. CDR3 nucleotides: TGTGCCAGCAGCGTAGGGAGCAGAACTTTTCAAGAGACCCAGTACTTC. This sequence encodes CASSVGSRTFQETQYF. Variable domain in full (rest from reference TRBV9 and TRBJ2-5): DSGVTQTPKHLITATGQRVTLRCSPRSGDLSVYWYQQSLDQGLQFLIQYYNGEERAKGNILERFSAQQFPDLHSELNLSSLELGDSALYFCASSVGSRTFQETQYFGPGTRLLVL.

The chain carries TRBV29-1 and TRBJ2-1, with D perhaps TRBD2 (6 bases). This CDR3 is 14 amino acids long. CDR1 SQVTM and CDR2 ANQGSEA come from the germline V gene. Trimming removed 4 bases at V and 6 bases at J, with 16 bases between. The CDR3 DNA reads TGCAGCGTTGTCGGAGGGAGGTCGCTCAATGAGCAGTTCTTC. Translated, it gives CSVVGGRSLNEQFF.

The chain uses TRBV6-4 and TRBJ2-7; TRBD2 aligns across 10 bases. In germline, CDR1 is MRHNA, CDR2 SNTAGT. The V gene end was trimmed by 5 bases and the J gene end by 0 bases; junction bases not matched to a gene: 4. The CDR3 contains 15 residues. The DNA of the CDR3 is TGTGCCAGCAGTTACGCTAGCGGGAGCTCCTACGAGCAGTACTTC. Protein product: CASSYASGSSYEQYF.

This clone occurred once. The CDR3 coding sequence is TGTGCCAGCAGCCCCCAACCGACACGGCAAGAGACCCAGTACTTC. This codes for CASSPQPTRQETQYF. The chain employs TRBV7-8 and TRBJ2-5; the D is unclear. Trimming removed 5 bases at V and 2 bases at J, with 15 bases between. Germline assignment: CDR1 SGHVS and CDR2 FQNEAQ. The CDR3 contains 15 residues.

The CDR3 DNA reads TGTGCCAGCAGGATCCCGGGGAAATCCATATATTTT. It yields the protein CASRIPGKSIYF. The chain employs TRBV6-6 and TRBJ1-3, with D unresolved. Per the germline V gene, CDR1 is MNHNY and CDR2 is SVGAGI (reference sequence). V lost 6 bases to trimming and J lost 11 bases, with 14 bases between them. CDR3 length: 12 residues.

This clone was observed a few times. The J gene is TRBJ1-2, the V gene TRBV5-1; 7 bases map to TRBD1. V was pared by 4 bases and J by 7 bases, with 10 bases of the junction left unmatched. The CDR3 is 14 amino acids. Germline-derived CDR1 and CDR2 are SGHRS and YFSETQ. CDR3 bases: TGCGCCAGCAGCACACGACAGGGTGAGGGTGGCTACACCTTC. Protein product: CASSTRQGEGGYTF.

This clone was observed a handful of times. The rearrangement uses TRBV4-3 and TRBJ2-2, with D possibly matching TRBD2 (6 bases). Trimming took off 1 base at V and 4 bases at J, with 13 bases between the two ends. The germline gives CDR1 LGHNA, CDR2 YSLEER. The CDR3 is 16 amino acids. The CDR3 is CASSQGIRGVTGELFF. CDR3 nucleotide sequence: TGCGCCAGCAGCCAAGGAATCCGCGGGGTCACCGGGGAGCTGTTTTTT.

CDR3 nucleotides: TGTGCCAGCAGTTTGATCCGCGGATACACCGGGGAGCTGTTTTTT. Encoded protein: CASSLIRGYTGELFF. This chain links TRBV27 with TRBJ2-2; D remains unclear. Germline CDR1 reads MNHEY; CDR2 reads SMNVEV (reference sequence). The CDR3 has 15 residues. V lost 3 bases to trimming and J lost 3 bases, with 11 bases between them.

This clone has only one observation. This chain uses TRBV6-5 with TRBJ1-2; 10 positions match TRBD1. The CDR3 is made up of 13 amino acids. The germline V gene has CDR1 MNHEY and CDR2 SVGAGI. The V and J ends lost 5 bases and 5 bases, in that order; junction bases with no gene match: 2. The DNA for the CDR3 is TGTGCCAGCAGTGGACAGGGGGTATATGGCTACACCTTC. It codes for CASSGQGVYGYTF.

V is TRBV27 and J is TRBJ2-3, with 10 positions matching TRBD2. Losses at the gene ends were 7 bases for V and 5 bases for J; bases not matched to a gene: 3. The CDR3 consists of 13 residues. CDR1 and CDR2 (germline): MNHEY, SMNVEV (reference sequence). This chain's CDR3 is CASTRLAGDTQYF. The CDR3, as DNA: TGTGCCAGCACCCGACTAGCGGGAGATACGCAGTATTTT.

The CDR3 sequence: CASSRTSRNTYNEQFF. In DNA, the CDR3 is TGTGCCAGTAGTAGGACTAGCCGGAACACCTACAATGAGCAGTTCTTC. This chain connects TRBV19 to TRBJ2-1; 8 positions agree with TRBD2. V was clipped by 4 bases and J by 2 bases; unmatched bases: 7. This CDR3 is 16 amino acids long. Germline values: CDR1 LNHDA, CDR2 SQIVND (reference sequence).

The genes are TRBV7-8 and TRBJ1-2; D remains ambiguous. CDR3 size: 15 residues. The germline CDR1 and CDR2 sequences are SGHVS and FQNEAQ. The V and J ends lost 3 bases and 6 bases respectively, with 17 bases between them. The CDR3 DNA reads TGTGCCAGCAGCTTCGTCCGCTCGCGGAAAGATGGCTACACCTTC. This codes for CASSFVRSRKDGYTF.

This rearrangement joins TRBV28 to TRBJ2-5; TRBD1 matches at 7 bases. This CDR3 is built from 14 residues. Trimming removed 1 base from V and 2 bases from J; junction bases left unmatched: 1. Germline V gene lookup returns CDR1 MDHEN and CDR2 SYDVKM. This CDR3 reads CASSLLGQQETQYF. The CDR3 region has the DNA TGTGCCAGCAGTTTATTGGGACAGCAAGAGACCCAGTACTTC.

This chain links TRBV6-6 with TRBJ1-2; 7 bases match TRBD1. Germline V CDR1 and CDR2: MNHNY, SVGAGI (reference sequence). The CDR3 has 15 residues. Losses at the gene ends were 6 bases for V and 3 bases for J; bases not matched to a gene: 10. The CDR3 loop reads CASSLPRTGDYGYTF. The DNA for the CDR3 is TGTGCCAGCAGCCTACCCCGGACAGGCGACTATGGCTACACCTTC.

CDR3 sequence reads: CASSPGTVGEKLFF. CDR3 DNA sequence: TGTGCCAGCAGCCCGGGGACAGTTGGAGAAAAACTGTTTTTT. V gene TRBV11-1 combines with J gene TRBJ1-4; TRBD1 matches 7 bases. J lost 8 bases, V lost 5 bases, and 8 bases had no gene match. CDR3 length equals 14 residues. Germline CDR1 SGHAT, CDR2 FQDESV (reference sequence).

The gene calls are TRBV6-5 and TRBJ2-4, with a tentative D call TRBD1 (5 bases). Per the germline V gene, CDR1 is MNHEY and CDR2 is SVGAGI. The V end was cut by 4 bases, the J end by 7 bases, with 14 bases between. This CDR3 region has 14 residues. The CDR3 DNA reads as TGTGCCAGCAGTTCACAGGAGATGTTCAACATTCAGTACTTC. Amino acids: CASSSQEMFNIQYF.

V usage is TRBV28 and J usage is TRBJ2-7; D is perhaps TRBD2 (5 bases). Germline CDR1 is MDHEN and CDR2 is SYDVKM. V was clipped by 1 base and J by 6 bases, with 13 bases between them. The CDR3 is made up of 14 amino acids. CDR3 DNA sequence: TGTGCCAGCAGTTTATTCGTGGGAGTGGGCGAGCAGTACTTC. This sequence encodes CASSLFVGVGEQYF.